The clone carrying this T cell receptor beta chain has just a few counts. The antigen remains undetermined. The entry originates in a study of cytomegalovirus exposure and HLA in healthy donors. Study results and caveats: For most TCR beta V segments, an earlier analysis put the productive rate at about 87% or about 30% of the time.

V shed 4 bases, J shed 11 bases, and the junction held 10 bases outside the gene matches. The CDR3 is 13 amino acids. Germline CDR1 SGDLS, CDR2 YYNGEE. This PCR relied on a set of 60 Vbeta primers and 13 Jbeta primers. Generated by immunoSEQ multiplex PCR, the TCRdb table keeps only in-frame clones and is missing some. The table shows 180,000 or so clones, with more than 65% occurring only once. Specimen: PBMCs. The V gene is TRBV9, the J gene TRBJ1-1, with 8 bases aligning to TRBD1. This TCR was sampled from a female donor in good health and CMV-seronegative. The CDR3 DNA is TGTGCCAGCAGCACGAGACCGGGACAGGAGGCTTTCTTT. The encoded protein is CASSTRPGQEAFF.